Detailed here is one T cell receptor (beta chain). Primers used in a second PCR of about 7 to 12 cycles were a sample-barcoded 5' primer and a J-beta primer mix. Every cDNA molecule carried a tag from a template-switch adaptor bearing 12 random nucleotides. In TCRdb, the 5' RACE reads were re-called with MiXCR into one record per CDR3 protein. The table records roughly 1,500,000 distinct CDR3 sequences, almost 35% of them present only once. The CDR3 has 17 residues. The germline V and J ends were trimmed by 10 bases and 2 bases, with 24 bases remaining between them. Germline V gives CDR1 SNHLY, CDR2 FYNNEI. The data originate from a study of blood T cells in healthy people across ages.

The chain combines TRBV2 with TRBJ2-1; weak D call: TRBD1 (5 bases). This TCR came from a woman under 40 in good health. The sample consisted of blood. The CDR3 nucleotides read TGTGCCACCGACTCCCGTAAACAGGACCTCGCCTACAATGAGCAGTTCTTC. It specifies CATDSRKQDLAYNEQFF.